Below are 10 T cell receptor beta chains sequenced from a single sample in a study of OX40 agonist ivuxolimab in advanced cancers. The assay was immunoSEQ multiplex PCR, and TCRdb's table has in-frame clones only and misses some. In the table there are tens of thousands of clones, around nine tenths of which are singletons. The sequencing used CD4+ or CD8+ T cells sorted from blood, collected in a trial of the OX40 agonist ivuxolimab. These receptors were taken from an adult with an advanced solid tumor such as melanoma, head and neck, liver or kidney cancer.

V gene TRBV28 combines with J gene TRBJ1-5; D is unclear. This CDR3 is built from 15 residues. In germline, CDR1 is MDHEN, CDR2 SYDVKM. The germline V and J ends were trimmed by 6 bases and 2 bases, with 14 bases remaining between them. In nucleotides, the CDR3 is TGTGCCAGCAGCCTACTTACAAGGGGCAATCAGCCCCAGCATTTT. Translation: CASSLLTRGNQPQHF.

The chain combines TRBV16 with TRBJ2-7; D not certain. This CDR3 comprises 15 residues. The V gene's germline CDR1 is KGHSY and CDR2 FQNENV. V was clipped by 1 base and J by 0 bases, with 10 bases between them. The CDR3 DNA reads as TGTGCCAGCAGCCAATTTGCCAGGAGCTCCTACGAGCAGTACTTC. This encodes CASSQFARSSYEQYF.

The chain links TRBV11-2 to TRBJ1-2; a weak D match, TRBD1 (5 bases). Trimming took off 4 bases at V and 6 bases at J, with 18 bases between the two ends. CDR3 length: 15 amino acids. Germline CDR1 SGHAT, CDR2 FQNNGV. The DNA of the CDR3 is TGTGCCAGCAGCTCCATCTGGCGCGGGACGCATGGCTACACCTTC. Translated: CASSSIWRGTHGYTF. The whole variable domain, remainder taken from reference TRBV11-2 and TRBJ1-2, is EAGVAQSPRYKIIEKRQSVAFWCNPISGHATLYWYQQILGQGPKLLIQFQNNGVVDDSQLPKDRFSAERLKGVDSTLKIQPAKLEDSAVYLCASSSIWRGTHGYTFGSGTRLTVV.

This sequence joins TRBV19 and TRBJ2-2, with 7 bases identical to TRBD1. This CDR3 spans 15 amino acids. V gave up 5 bases and J gave up 3 bases; unmatched junction bases: 6. The germline V gene encodes CDR1 LNHDA and CDR2 SQIVND (reference sequence). CDR3 residues: CASSVPTGYTGELFF. Written as DNA, the CDR3 is TGTGCCAGTAGTGTTCCGACAGGGTACACCGGGGAGCTGTTTTTT.

This chain connects TRBV15 to TRBJ1-2; 9 positions agree with TRBD1. The CDR3 sequence is 17 residues long. Germline V gene sequence: CDR1 LNHNV, CDR2 YYDKDF (reference sequence). The ends lost 1 base at V and 4 bases at J; junction bases unmatched: 10. The CDR3 sequence: CATSRAGTGWELYGYTF. In nucleotides, the CDR3 is TGTGCCACCAGCAGAGCCGGGACAGGGTGGGAGCTCTATGGCTACACCTTC.

This clone was detected once. The J gene is TRBJ2-1, the V gene TRBV6-5, with 8 bases matching TRBD2. CDR1 and CDR2 from the germline V gene are MNHEY and SVGAGI. After removal of 7 bases from V and 6 bases from J, the junction contained 11 bases not matched to a gene. CDR3 length: 15 residues. This CDR3 reads CASTLSRGAGNEQFF. In DNA form, the CDR3 reads TGTGCCAGCACCCTCTCGCGGGGGGCGGGCAATGAGCAGTTCTTC.

J is TRBJ2-4 and V is TRBV6-1; D possibly corresponds to TRBD2 (6 bases). The CDR3 extends over 13 amino acids. V gave up 8 bases and J gave up 14 bases, with 22 bases separating them. Germline-derived CDR1 and CDR2 are MNHNS and SASEGT. In nucleotides, the CDR3 is TGTGCCAGCCGACGAAACAATTTCCCGGGAGAGTACTTC. This translates into CASRRNNFPGEYF.

The V gene is TRBV9, the J gene TRBJ2-2; D unclear. V was pared by 6 bases and J by 7 bases, with 10 bases between. Germline-derived CDR1 and CDR2 are SGDLS and YYNGEE. CDR3 length: 12 amino acids. The CDR3 spells CASTESGGELFF. Written as DNA, the CDR3 is TGTGCCAGCACCGAATCGGGCGGGGAGCTGTTTTTT.

This chain joins TRBV2 and TRBJ2-2; 12 bases agree with TRBD2. This CDR3 has 14 amino acids. The V segment lost 9 bases and the J segment 8 bases; nucleotides outside the gene matches: 7. Germline CDR1 SNHLY, CDR2 FYNNEI. The CDR3 nucleotides read TGTGCCAGTAACGGACTAGCGGGAATTGGGGAGCTGTTTTTT. Translation: CASNGLAGIGELFF.

This clone was counted a single time. This chain uses TRBV27 with TRBJ1-1; D is perhaps TRBD1 (5 bases). Trimming removed 7 bases at V and 0 bases at J, with 12 bases between. This CDR3 region has 14 residues. Looked up from germline, CDR1 is MNHEY and CDR2 is SMNVEV (reference sequence). The CDR3 reads CASTAGGMNTEAFF. DNA for the CDR3: TGTGCCAGCACCGCCGGGGGGATGAACACTGAAGCTTTCTTT.